This TCR beta chain came from a study of shared clonotypes between healthy human individuals. For the study at large: Donor composition was a couple of women and a few men, aged 18 to 49. For every donor, three CD4 naive, three CD4 memory, two CD8 naive and one CD8 memory plates were used. Study results and caveats: Deeper or shallower sequencing was expected to change how clonotypes are shared among donors.

To note about this clone: Its target is unknown.

Deletions cut 4 bases from V and 6 bases from J, with 6 bases between. CDR3 size: 11 residues. Germline loops: CDR1 SEHNR, CDR2 FQNEAQ (reference sequence). The repertoire was sequenced with immunoSEQ multiplex PCR; TCRdb's copy has only in-frame clones and lacks some. The table lists about 800,000 clones, about 96% of them singletons. Selected positively for CCR7 and CD45RO-negative, naive CD8 cells excluded terminally differentiated effector memory CD45RA+ cells. The sequence derives from a man aged 30-40 years in good health. The chain joins TRBV7-9 to TRBJ1-1; no definite D call. The specimen sequenced was naive CD8+ T cells sorted from blood. This CDR3 reads CASSSSPEAFF. In DNA form, the CDR3 reads TGTGCCAGCAGCTCGAGTCCTGAAGCTTTCTTT.